This TCR beta chain was identified in a study of T-cell reconstitution after alpha-beta-depleted transplantation in children. Construction of the TCRbeta library involved unique molecular identifiers. MiXCR was run by TCRdb on the PCR reads, yielding one entry per CDR3 protein. The data contain roughly 45,000 distinct CDR3 sequences, 7.5% to 10% of them seen just once; the ten biggest clones take up 27%. V was trimmed by 2 bases and J by 2 bases, leaving 11 bases between them. Germline V CDR1 and CDR2: SGHVS, FNYEAQ. This CDR3 region has 15 residues. Study-wide results and limits: Where alpha-beta T cells came from about two months after transplant was reportedly several hundred expanded graft clones.

This clonotype was observed at least ten times. Its antigen is not identified. The input for sequencing was PBMCs, mostly from graft donor cells, taken 60 days after TCRalphabeta/CD19-depleted stem cell transplant. This chain links TRBV7-6 with TRBJ2-3, with a weak D call TRBD2 (5 bases). This clonotype originated in a male patient under 10 years old who had a stem cell transplant for chronic granulomatous disease, so the T cells may come from the graft donor. The DNA of the CDR3 is TGTGCCAGCAGCTTACCGCGGGCTTTCACAGATACGCAGTATTTT. It yields the protein CASSLPRAFTDTQYF.